This T cell receptor beta chain was captured in a study of T-cell memory formation after mild COVID-19. Study-wide context: TCR clusters were largely donor specific.

The CDR3 runs 16 residues. V lost 1 base, J lost 5 bases, and 15 bases lay in between. The germline V gene encodes CDR1 SGHTA and CDR2 FQGNSA. A single record per CDR3 protein comes from TCRdb applying MiXCR to the 5' RACE reads. The sample has approximately 570,000 distinct CDR3 sequences; more than 15% are singletons. The sample was PBMCs or a T cell subset sorted from them (not recorded which). The V call is TRBV7-2, the J call TRBJ2-1; D tentatively fits TRBD1 or TRBD2 (6 bases each). This clonotype was obtained from an adult woman who had mild COVID-19 (a few samples of this study predate the infection). Cell type and time point are not known. The CDR3 spells CASSLGFWGAHNEQFF. CDR3 DNA sequence: TGTGCCAGCAGCTTAGGGTTTTGGGGGGCCCACAATGAGCAGTTCTTC.